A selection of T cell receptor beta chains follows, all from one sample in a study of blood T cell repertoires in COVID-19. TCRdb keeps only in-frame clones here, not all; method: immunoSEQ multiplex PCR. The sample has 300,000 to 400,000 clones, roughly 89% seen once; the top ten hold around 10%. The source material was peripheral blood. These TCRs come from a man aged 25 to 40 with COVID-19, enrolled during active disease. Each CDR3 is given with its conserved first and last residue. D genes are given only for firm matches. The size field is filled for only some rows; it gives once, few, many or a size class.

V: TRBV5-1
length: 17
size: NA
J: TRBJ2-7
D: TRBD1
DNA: TGCGCCAGCAGCTTGGACCCCCGGGGACAGGGTAAGGGGGAGCAGTACTTC
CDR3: CASSLDPRGQGKGEQYF

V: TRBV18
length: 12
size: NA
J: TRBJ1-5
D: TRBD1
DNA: TGTGCCAGCTCAGCCCCGGGACAGGGGGAGCATTTT
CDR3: CASSAPGQGEHF

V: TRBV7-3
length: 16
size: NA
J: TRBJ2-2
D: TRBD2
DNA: TGTGCCAGCAGCTCGACTAGCGGGAAGCCGGTCGGGGAGCTGTTTTTT
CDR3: CASSSTSGKPVGELFF

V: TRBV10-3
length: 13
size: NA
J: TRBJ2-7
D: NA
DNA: TGTGCCATCAGTGCGGGATCATCCTACGAGCAGTACTTC
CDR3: CAISAGSSYEQYF

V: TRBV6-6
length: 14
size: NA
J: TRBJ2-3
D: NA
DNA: TGTGCCAGCAGTTACGAACAGGGCACAGATACGCAGTATTTT
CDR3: CASSYEQGTDTQYF

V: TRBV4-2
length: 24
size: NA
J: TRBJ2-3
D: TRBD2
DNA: TGTGCCAGCAGCCAAGATCAGGGACCGCCGGGACTAGCGGGGGGGCCTGGAGTCGCAGATACGCAGTATTTT
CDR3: CASSQDQGPPGLAGGPGVADTQYF

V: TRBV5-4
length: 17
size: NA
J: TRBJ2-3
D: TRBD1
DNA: TGTGCCAGCAGCTTGGGGCAGGGGGACAGGGGGGTTTTGATGCAGTATTTT
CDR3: CASSLGQGDRGVLMQYF

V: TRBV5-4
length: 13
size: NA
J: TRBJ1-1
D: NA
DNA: TGTGCCAGCAGCTTGTTTCAGGGTACTGAAGCTTTCTTT
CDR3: CASSLFQGTEAFF

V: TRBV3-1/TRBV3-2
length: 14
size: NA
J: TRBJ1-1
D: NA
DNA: TGTGCCAGCAGCCAAGGACTTTACGACACTGAAGCTTTCTTT
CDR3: CASSQGLYDTEAFF

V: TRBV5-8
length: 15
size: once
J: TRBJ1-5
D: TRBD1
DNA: TGTGCCAGCAGCTTACAGGGGGATAGCAATCAGCCCCAGCATTTT
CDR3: CASSLQGDSNQPQHF

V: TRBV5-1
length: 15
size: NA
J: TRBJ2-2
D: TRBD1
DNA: TGCGCCAGCAGCTTGGGACAGGGGTGGACCGGGGAGCTGTTTTTT
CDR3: CASSLGQGWTGELFF

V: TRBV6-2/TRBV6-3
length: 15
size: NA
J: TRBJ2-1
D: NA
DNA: TGTGCCAGCAGTTACAAGTACTATCCATACAATGAGCAGTTCTTC
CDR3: CASSYKYYPYNEQFF

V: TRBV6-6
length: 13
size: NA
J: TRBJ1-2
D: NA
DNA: TGTGCCAGCGCCGGGGGGCCGAGCTATGGCTACACCTTC
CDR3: CASAGGPSYGYTF

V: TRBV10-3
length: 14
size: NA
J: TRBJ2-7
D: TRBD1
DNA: TGTGCCATCAAGCGGGACAGGGTGATATACGAGCAGTACTTC
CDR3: CAIKRDRVIYEQYF

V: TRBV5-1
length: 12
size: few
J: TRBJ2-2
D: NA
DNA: TGCGCCAGCAGCTTTAGCGGCGGGGAGCTGTTTTTT
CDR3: CASSFSGGELFF

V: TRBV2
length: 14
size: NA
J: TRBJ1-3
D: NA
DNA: TGTGCCAGCAGCTTGGGGGGAGCTGGAAACACCATATATTTT
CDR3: CASSLGGAGNTIYF

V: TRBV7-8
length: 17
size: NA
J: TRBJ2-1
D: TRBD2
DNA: TGTGCCAGCAGCTCGGGGGTCTCTGGCGGGGGTTACAATGAGCAGTTCTTC
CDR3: CASSSGVSGGGYNEQFF

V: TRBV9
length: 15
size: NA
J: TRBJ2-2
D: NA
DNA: TGTGCCAGCAGGCGGAGTCCCCTTAACACCGGGGAGCTGTTTTTT
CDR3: CASRRSPLNTGELFF

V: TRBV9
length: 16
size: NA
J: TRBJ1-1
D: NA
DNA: TGTGCCAGCAGCCCGAGGAGGGGCTCAGCGAACACTGAAGCTTTCTTT
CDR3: CASSPRRGSANTEAFF

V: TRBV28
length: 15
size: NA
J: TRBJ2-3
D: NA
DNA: TGTGCCAGCTTAATCGGCGGGACCAGCACAGATACGCAGTATTTT
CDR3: CASLIGGTSTDTQYF

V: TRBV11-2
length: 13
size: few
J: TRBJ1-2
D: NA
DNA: TGTGCCAGCAGCGTAACAAGGGGAAATGGCTACACCTTC
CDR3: CASSVTRGNGYTF

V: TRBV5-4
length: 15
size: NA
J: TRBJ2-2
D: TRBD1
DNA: TGTGCCAGCAGCTCCAGACGACAGGGCACCGGGGAGCTGTTTTTT
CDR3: CASSSRRQGTGELFF

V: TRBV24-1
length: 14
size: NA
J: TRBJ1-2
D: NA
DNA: TGTGCCACCAGTGATTTAGGCAGGGACTATGGCTACACCTTC
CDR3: CATSDLGRDYGYTF

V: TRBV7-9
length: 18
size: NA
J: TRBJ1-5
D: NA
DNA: TGTGCCAGCAGCTTTGGCGCCGGGGGACCGAGGGATGATCAGCCCCAGCATTTT
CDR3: CASSFGAGGPRDDQPQHF

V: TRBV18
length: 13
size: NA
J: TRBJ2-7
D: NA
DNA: TGTGCCAGCTCACGAGCGGTTACCTACGAGCAGTACTTC
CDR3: CASSRAVTYEQYF

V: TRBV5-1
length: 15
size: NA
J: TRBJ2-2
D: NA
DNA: TGCGCCAGCAGCTTGGTAGGGGTTAGGACCGGGGAGCTGTTTTTT
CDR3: CASSLVGVRTGELFF

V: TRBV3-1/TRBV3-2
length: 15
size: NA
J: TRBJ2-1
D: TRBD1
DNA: TGTGCCAGCAGCCCAACAATGGACAGGGCCGATGAGCAGTTCTTC
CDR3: CASSPTMDRADEQFF

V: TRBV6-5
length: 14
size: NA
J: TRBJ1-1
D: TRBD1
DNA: TGTGCCAGCAGTTCGCGACAGGGAAACACTGAAGCTTTCTTT
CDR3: CASSSRQGNTEAFF

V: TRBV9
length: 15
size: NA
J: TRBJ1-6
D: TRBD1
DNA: TGTGCCAGCAGCGTAGGACAGGGGGGTAATTCACCCCTCCACTTT
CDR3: CASSVGQGGNSPLHF

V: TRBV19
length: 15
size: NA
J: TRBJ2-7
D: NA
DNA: TGTGCCAGTAGTATCGGGCAGGGTTGGGCCTACGAGCAGTACTTC
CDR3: CASSIGQGWAYEQYF

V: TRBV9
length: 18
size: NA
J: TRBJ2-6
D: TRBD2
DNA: TGTGCCAGCAGCCTAAACAGCGGGAAAAGGTCTGGGGCCAACGTCCTGACTTTC
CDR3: CASSLNSGKRSGANVLTF

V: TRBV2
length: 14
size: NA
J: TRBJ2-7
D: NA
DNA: TGTGCCAGCAGTGTAGACGGGAGTTACTACGAGCAGTACTTC
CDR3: CASSVDGSYYEQYF

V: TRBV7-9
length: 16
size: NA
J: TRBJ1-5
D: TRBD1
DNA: TGTGCCAGCAGCTCCGGGACAGGCTATAGCAATCAGCCCCAGCATTTT
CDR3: CASSSGTGYSNQPQHF

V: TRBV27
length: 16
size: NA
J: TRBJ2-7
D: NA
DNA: TGTGCCAGCAGTTTATCGCCACCTACAGGGTCCTACGAGCAGTACTTC
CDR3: CASSLSPPTGSYEQYF

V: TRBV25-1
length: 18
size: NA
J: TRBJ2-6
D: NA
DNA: TGTGCCAGCAGTGACAACGCAGGGGTCCCTTCTGGGGCCAACGTCCTGACTTTC
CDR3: CASSDNAGVPSGANVLTF

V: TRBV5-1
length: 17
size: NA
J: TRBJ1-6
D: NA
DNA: TGCGCCAGCAGCTTGGTTGCAGGGGAGGGCTATAATTCACCCCTCCACTTT
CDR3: CASSLVAGEGYNSPLHF

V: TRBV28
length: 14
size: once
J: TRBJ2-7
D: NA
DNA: TGTGCCAGCAGTTCCCCCTCTAGGTCCTACGAGCAGTACTTC
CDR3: CASSSPSRSYEQYF

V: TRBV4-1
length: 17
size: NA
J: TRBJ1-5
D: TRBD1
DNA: TGCGCCAGCAGCCCTACGACAGGGGGGAACAGCAATCAGCCCCAGCATTTT
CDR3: CASSPTTGGNSNQPQHF

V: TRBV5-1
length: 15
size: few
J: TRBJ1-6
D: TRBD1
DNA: TGCGCCAGCAGCTTAGGGGGCGCGGCAACTTCACCCCTCCACTTT
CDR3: CASSLGGAATSPLHF

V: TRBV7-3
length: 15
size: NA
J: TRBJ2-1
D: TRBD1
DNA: TGTGCCAGCAGCGGACAGGGGTACTCCTACAATGAGCAGTTCTTC
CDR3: CASSGQGYSYNEQFF

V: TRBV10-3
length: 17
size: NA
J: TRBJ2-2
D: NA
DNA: TGTGCCATCAGTGAGTCGCGGGGATTCGATGGGCGCGGGGAGCTGTTTTTT
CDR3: CAISESRGFDGRGELFF

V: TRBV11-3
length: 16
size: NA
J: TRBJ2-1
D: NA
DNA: TGTGCCAGCCAGGACCTTGTGCTGGGGGCGAACAATGAGCAGTTCTTC
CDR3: CASQDLVLGANNEQFF

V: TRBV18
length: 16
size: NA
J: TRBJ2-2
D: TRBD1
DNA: TGTGCCAGCTCACCCCGGGACAGGGGCAACACCGGGGAGCTGTTTTTT
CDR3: CASSPRDRGNTGELFF

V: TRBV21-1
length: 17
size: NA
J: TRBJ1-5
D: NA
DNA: TGTGCCAGCCCTCACTGGGGGCGACAGGGATTCGGTCAGCCCCAGCATTTT
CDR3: CASPHWGRQGFGQPQHF

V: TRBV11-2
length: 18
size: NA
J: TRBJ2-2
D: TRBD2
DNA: TGTGCCAGCAGCTTAGATCGGAGACTAGCGGGAAGCACCGGGGAGCTGTTTTTT
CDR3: CASSLDRRLAGSTGELFF

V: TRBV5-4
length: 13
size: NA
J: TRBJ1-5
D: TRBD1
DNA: TGTGCCAGCAGCCAGGGGGGACTCCAGCCCCAGCATTTT
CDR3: CASSQGGLQPQHF

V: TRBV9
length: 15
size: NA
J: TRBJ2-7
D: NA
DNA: TGTGCCAGCAGCGTTAATCAGGGGTCTTACTACGAGCAGTACTTC
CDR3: CASSVNQGSYYEQYF

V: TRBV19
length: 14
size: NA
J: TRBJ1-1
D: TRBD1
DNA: TGTGCCAGTAGTACCGGGACAGGGGGCACTGAAGCTTTCTTT
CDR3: CASSTGTGGTEAFF

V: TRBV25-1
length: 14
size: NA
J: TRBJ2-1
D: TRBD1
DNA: TGTGCCAGCAGTTCCCCGACAGGGGACAATGAGCAGTTCTTC
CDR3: CASSSPTGDNEQFF

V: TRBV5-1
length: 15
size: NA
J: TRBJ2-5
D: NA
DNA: TGCGCCAGCAGCTTGGGCGGGTTATTCCAAGAGACCCAGTACTTC
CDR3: CASSLGGLFQETQYF

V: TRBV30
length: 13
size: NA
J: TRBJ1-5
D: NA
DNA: TGTGCCTGGAGTGAGCAGGGAAGTCAGCCCCAGCATTTT
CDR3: CAWSEQGSQPQHF

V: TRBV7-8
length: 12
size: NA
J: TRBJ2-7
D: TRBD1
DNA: TGTGCCAGCAGCCGGACAGGTTACGAGCAGTACTTC
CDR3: CASSRTGYEQYF

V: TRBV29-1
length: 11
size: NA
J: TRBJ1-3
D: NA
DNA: TGCAGCGGAACATTTGGAAACACCATATATTTT
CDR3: CSGTFGNTIYF

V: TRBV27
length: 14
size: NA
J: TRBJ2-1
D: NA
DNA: TGTGCCAGCAGGGGGCTGGGGATCCTAAATGAGCAGTTCTTC
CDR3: CASRGLGILNEQFF